One and the same sample provided the 26 T cell receptor beta chains below, sequenced in a study of CD8 T cells in Susac syndrome. Random hexamers were used to reverse transcribe an amount of roughly 0.45 to 1 ug RNA. TCRdb ran MiXCR on the immunoSEQ multiplex PCR reads and lists one entry per CDR3 protein. The sample contains 120,000 to 150,000 distinct CDR3 sequences, approximately 95% of which appear only once. The sequenced sample was CD4+ T cells from PBMCs. The receptors originated from a human donor with multiple sclerosis.

The gene calls are TRBV7-2 and TRBJ2-5; D assignment may be TRBD1 or TRBD2 (5 bases each). Germline assignment: CDR1 SGHTA and CDR2 FQGNSA. V was cut by 0 bases and J by 2 bases, with 13 bases left in between. This CDR3 comprises 16 residues. The CDR3 sequence is CASSLARGARQETQYF. The CDR3 nucleotides are TGTGCCAGCAGCTTAGCCCGGGGCGCACGTCAAGAGACCCAGTACTTC.

The chain recombines TRBV10-3 with TRBJ2-7; 10 bases are shared with TRBD1. The CDR3 totals 15 residues. J gave up 2 bases and V 2 bases, and 3 bases lay outside the gene matches. Germline CDR1 is ENHRY and CDR2 is SYGVKD. The CDR3 sequence is CAISEPGQGAYEQYF. DNA of the CDR3: TGTGCCATCAGTGAGCCAGGACAGGGGGCCTACGAGCAGTACTTC.

V is TRBV6-2 or TRBV6-3 and J is TRBJ2-3; the D is unclear. CDR3 length: 14 amino acids. V was shortened by 7 bases and J by 2 bases, with 13 bases between the two germline ends. Germline V gene sequence: CDR1 MNHEY, CDR2 SVGEGT. The CDR3 spells CASTSRFLTDTQYF. The DNA for the CDR3 is TGTGCCAGCACCTCCAGATTCCTCACAGATACGCAGTATTTT.

The J gene is TRBJ2-5, the V gene TRBV7-9, with 11 bases matching TRBD2. Germline CDR1 reads SEHNR; CDR2 reads FQNEAQ (reference sequence). V dropped 1 base and J dropped 2; count of bases not matched to a gene: 0. The CDR3 has 15 amino acids. The CDR3: CASSLGTSGQETQYF. Written as DNA, the CDR3 is TGTGCCAGCAGCTTAGGGACTAGCGGGCAAGAGACCCAGTACTTC.

V usage is TRBV20-1 and J usage is TRBJ1-2; D is ambiguous. Trimming left V 6 bases short and J 6 bases short, with 20 bases between. Germline-derived CDR1 and CDR2 are DFQATT and SNEGSKA (reference sequence). The CDR3 extends over 14 amino acids. The CDR3 is CSAPLEGMLDGYTF. The CDR3 region has the DNA TGCAGTGCCCCTTTGGAAGGGATGCTCGATGGCTACACCTTC.

This clonotype was seen a single time. The chain carries TRBV24-1 and TRBJ1-2; 9 bases agree with TRBD1. Germline V lookup: CDR1 KGHDR, CDR2 SFDVKD. With 4 bases clipped from V and 8 bases from J, the junction kept 7 bases outside the gene matches. CDR3 size: 14 residues. The CDR3 reads CATSDRDRASGYTF. In DNA, the CDR3 is TGTGCCACCAGTGACCGGGACAGGGCCTCAGGCTACACCTTC.

The genes are TRBV7-3 and TRBJ2-4, with D perhaps matching TRBD1 (6 bases). The germline V gene has CDR1 SGHTA and CDR2 FQGTGA. Trimming left V 5 bases short and J 1 base short, with 15 bases between. There are 16 residues in the CDR3. CDR3 in amino acids: CASSPQGRVAKNIQYF. Written as DNA, the CDR3 is TGTGCCAGCAGCCCCCAGGGGCGGGTGGCCAAAAACATTCAGTACTTC.

The chain couples TRBV7-3 to TRBJ2-1; weak D call: TRBD2 (5 bases). Germline values: CDR1 SGHTA, CDR2 FQGTGA. CDR3 length equals 16 residues. The V and J ends lost 5 bases and 0 bases respectively, with 14 bases between them. CDR3 coding DNA: TGTGCCAGCAGCCCCCGTCTAGGGAGCTCCTACAATGAGCAGTTCTTC. Residues: CASSPRLGSSYNEQFF. Full variable domain (remainder filled in from reference TRBV7-3 and TRBJ2-1): GAGVSQTPSNKVTEKGKYVELRCDPISGHTALYWYRQSLGQGPEFLIYFQGTGAADDSGLPNDRFFAVRPEGSVSTLKIQRTERGDSAVYLCASSPRLGSSYNEQFFGPGTRLTVL.

This clonotype came up once. The V and J genes are TRBV12-3 or TRBV12-4 and TRBJ2-1; D is uncertain. Trimming pared 6 bases from V and 5 bases from J, leaving 11 bases between. CDR3 length equals 13 residues. The CDR3: CASSLQENNEQFF. In DNA, the CDR3 is TGTGCCAGCAGCCTCCAGGAGAACAATGAGCAGTTCTTC.

The chain carries TRBV12-3 or TRBV12-4 and TRBJ2-1; tentatively, D is TRBD2 (5 bases). The CDR3 covers 14 residues. The V end lost 3 bases, the J end lost 4 bases, and 10 bases lay between the germline ends. The CDR3 nucleotides are TGTGCCAGCAGTTTCCGGGGAGATTACAATGAGCAGTTCTTC. Its protein is CASSFRGDYNEQFF.

V gene TRBV3-1 combines with J gene TRBJ2-3; 10 positions match TRBD2. Germline loops: CDR1 LGHDT, CDR2 YNNKEL (reference sequence). V dropped 1 base and J dropped 6; count of bases not matched to a gene: 4. There are 15 residues in the CDR3. The CDR3 protein is CASSQGPSGSDTQYF. The CDR3 bases are TGTGCCAGCAGCCAAGGACCTAGCGGGAGTGATACGCAGTATTTT.

V and J are TRBV29-1 and TRBJ2-7; TRBD2 might be the D (5 bases). V lost 4 bases, J lost 5 bases, and 12 bases lay in between. Germline V gives CDR1 SQVTM, CDR2 ANQGSEA. The CDR3 length is 12 residues. This CDR3 is CSVGRGSDEQYF. The CDR3 DNA is TGCAGCGTTGGTAGAGGGTCCGACGAGCAGTACTTC.

The chain carries TRBV20-1 and TRBJ2-7, with 15 bases aligning to TRBD2. Trimming cost V 3 bases and J 2 bases; bases outside gene matches: 8. Germline CDR1 DFQATT, CDR2 SNEGSKA (reference sequence). The CDR3 is 17 amino acids. The CDR3 sequence: CSARGGLAGGGAYEQYF. The CDR3 nucleotides read TGCAGTGCTAGGGGGGGACTAGCGGGAGGAGGGGCCTACGAGCAGTACTTC.

The count of this clonotype is one. The V and J genes are TRBV4-3 and TRBJ1-1; D unclear. Germline CDR1 is LGHNA and CDR2 is YSLEER. Trimming stripped 4 bases from V and 1 base from J, with 13 bases between. The CDR3 consists of 15 residues. CDR3 in amino acids: CASSLEEGRNTEAFF. The CDR3 DNA reads TGCGCCAGCAGCCTTGAGGAGGGAAGGAACACTGAAGCTTTCTTT.

This clonotype was recorded only once. J is TRBJ2-1 and V is TRBV5-1; D gene unclear. Trimming shortened V by 8 bases and J by 2 bases, and 8 bases separated the two germline ends. Germline CDR1 and CDR2: SGHRS and YFSETQ. This CDR3 contains 12 residues. CDR3 loop: CASGEPYNEQFF. Here the CDR3 DNA reads TGCGCCAGTGGAGAACCCTACAATGAGCAGTTCTTC.

The rearrangement links TRBV23-1 to TRBJ2-7; the D gene could be TRBD1 or TRBD2 (5 bases each). TRBV23-1 is noted as an ORF with a role that remains uncertain. This CDR3 region has 16 residues. Trimming took 3 bases from V and 2 from J, leaving 17 bases between them. CDR3 DNA: TGCGCCAGCAGTCAGGGCCGGGACCCCCACACCTACGAGCAGTACTTC. Translation gives CASSQGRDPHTYEQYF.

The chain links TRBV3-1 to TRBJ2-5; 8 bases line up with TRBD2. Per the germline V gene, CDR1 is LGHDT and CDR2 is YNNKEL (reference sequence). After removal of 4 bases from V and 4 bases from J, the junction contained 8 bases not matched to a gene. There are 15 residues in the CDR3. CDR3 sequence: CASSRRRLAGETQYF. The DNA of the CDR3 is TGTGCCAGCAGCCGGCGGAGGCTAGCGGGAGAGACCCAGTACTTC.

The chain recombines TRBV3-1 with TRBJ1-1; TRBD1 aligns across 7 bases. V shed 3 bases, J shed 6 bases, and the junction held 7 bases outside the gene matches. Germline V gene sequence: CDR1 LGHDT, CDR2 YNNKEL (reference sequence). This CDR3 has 14 residues. The chain's CDR3 is CASSQGQGVSEAFF. The CDR3 DNA reads as TGTGCCAGCAGCCAGGGGCAGGGGGTATCTGAAGCTTTCTTT.

The chain has TRBV25-1 and TRBJ1-1; TRBD1 matches 8 bases. CDR1 is MGHDK, CDR2 SYGVNS, per germline. This CDR3 has 15 residues. V lost 7 bases and J lost 2; bases outside the gene matches: 9. The CDR3 region is CASTPGQAPNTEAFF. The CDR3 DNA sequence: TGTGCCAGCACCCCGGGACAGGCCCCTAACACTGAAGCTTTCTTT.

The genes are TRBV20-1 and TRBJ2-3, with 7 positions matching TRBD1. After removal of 4 bases from V and 3 bases from J, the junction contained 10 bases not matched to a gene. The CDR3 runs 15 residues. The germline CDR1 and CDR2 sequences are DFQATT and SNEGSKA (reference sequence). The CDR3 DNA reads TGCAGTGCTAATCACAGGGGAAGGCTAACAGATACGCAGTATTTT. It translates to CSANHRGRLTDTQYF.

The V and J genes are TRBV6-1 and TRBJ2-7; D gene unclear. Germline-derived CDR1 and CDR2 are MNHNS and SASEGT. The CDR3 covers 17 residues. With 3 bases removed from V and 3 bases from J, the gap between germline ends came to 21 bases. The CDR3 bases are TGTGCCAGCAGTGAGCTTCGGTTGGGTCGACGGGTCTACGAGCAGTACTTC. This encodes CASSELRLGRRVYEQYF.

The J gene is TRBJ1-2, the V gene TRBV2, with TRBD1 as a possible D gene (5 bases). V was shortened by 7 bases and J by 0 bases, with 12 bases between the two germline ends. From germline, CDR1 is SNHLY and CDR2 FYNNEI. The CDR3 is made up of 14 amino acids. In DNA, the CDR3 is TGTGCCAGCAATCGGGACGGAACTAACTATGGCTACACCTTC. It encodes CASNRDGTNYGYTF.

The chain links TRBV20-1 to TRBJ2-5; D gene uncertain. The V gene's germline CDR1 is DFQATT and CDR2 SNEGSKA (reference sequence). V gave up 5 bases and J gave up 1 base, with 11 bases separating them. This CDR3 has 13 amino acids. CDR3 loop: CSALGWVQETQYF. In DNA, the CDR3 is TGCAGTGCTCTCGGTTGGGTCCAAGAGACCCAGTACTTC.

The chain has TRBV7-9 and TRBJ2-5; the D call may be TRBD1 or TRBD2 (5 bases each). The germline V and J ends were trimmed by 2 bases and 5 bases, with 15 bases remaining between them. The germline gives CDR1 SEHNR, CDR2 FQNEAQ (reference sequence). The CDR3 contains 15 residues. CDR3 DNA sequence: TGTGCCAGCAGCTTAACGACAGCCAGGGAGGAGACCCAGTACTTC. It encodes CASSLTTAREETQYF.

V usage is TRBV7-2 and J usage is TRBJ2-5, with D perhaps TRBD1 (5 bases). In germline, CDR1 is SGHTA, CDR2 FQGNSA. The ends were cut back, 4 bases at V and 2 bases at J, with 8 bases in the middle. The CDR3 contains 13 residues. This CDR3 reads CASSSGQQETQYF. DNA for the CDR3: TGTGCCAGCAGCTCTGGACAACAAGAGACCCAGTACTTC.

This clonotype has only one observation. The CDR3 DNA reads TGCAGTGCTGCGACAGGGGCTGGCAATCAGCCCCAGCATTTT. Its translation is CSAATGAGNQPQHF. The V gene is TRBV20-1, the J gene TRBJ1-5; TRBD1 matches at 8 bases. Germline assignment: CDR1 DFQATT and CDR2 SNEGSKA (reference sequence). The CDR3 runs 14 residues. J was trimmed by 2 bases and V by 5 bases; bases with no gene match: 5.